This record looks at one TCR beta chain sequence and its context. Its cognate antigen is unknown. The junction had 4 bases not matched to a gene; V was cut back by 2 bases and J by 14 bases. The germline gives CDR1 MNHEY, CDR2 SVGAGI. This CDR3 is 12 amino acids long. Each replicate PCR on the sorted subsets used around 200 ng DNA (approximately 33,000 T cell genomes). In the original analysis: Filtering was not the same, since immunoSEQ gave junction-only sequences without quality scores. TCRdb's copy holds only in-frame clones and misses some; the assay was immunoSEQ multiplex PCR. V, J and clone size were drawn from that table, and D and trimming were deduced from the DNA. This table holds some 2.1 million clones, over 85% found once. The donors were adults (healthy and HIV-negative) with no recent acute infections or vaccinations. The sample is drawn from a study of shared clonotypes between healthy human individuals.

General study points: The study generally estimated greater richness for naive than memory subsets.

This clonotype originated in a man younger than 30 in good health. The V and J genes are TRBV6-5 and TRBJ2-1; 9 bases fit TRBD2. The sequencing sample was made of naive CD4+ T cells sorted from blood. Subset indicated: CD45RA+ positively selected. The CDR3 protein is CASSYPLAGEFF. The CDR3 coding sequence is TGTGCCAGCAGTTACCCCTTAGCGGGGGAGTTCTTC.